The rows below give T cell receptor beta chains drawn from one sample of a study of blood T cell repertoires in COVID-19. Here immunoSEQ multiplex PCR was the method, and the copy in TCRdb shows in-frame clones only, minus some. The profile shows some 250,000 clones, about 87% of them singletons. The specimen was peripheral blood. Receptor source: a woman in her seventies with active or convalescent COVID-19. CDR3s include the opening cysteine and the closing phenylalanine or tryptophan. The D gene is left open where the match is weak. Some rows have no size entry. The others give once, few or many, or a class for an expanded clone.

abundance	v_gene	d_gene	j_gene	CDR3aa	CDR3nt
NA	TRBV15	TRBD1	TRBJ2-5	CATSRPGQGPETQYF	TGTGCCACCAGCAGGCCGGGACAGGGACCGGAGACCCAGTACTTC
NA	TRBV2	TRBD2	TRBJ2-5	CASKSGLAGGGTGETQYF	TGTGCCAGCAAGAGTGGGCTAGCGGGGGGTGGAACGGGAGAGACCCAGTACTTC
NA	TRBV19	TRBD1	TRBJ1-5	CASSPTGGRQPQHF	TGTGCCAGTAGTCCTACAGGGGGCAGGCAGCCCCAGCATTTT
NA	TRBV9	NA	TRBJ1-4	CASSPTGTSEGEKLFF	TGTGCCAGCAGCCCTACCGGGACATCCGAGGGGGAAAAACTGTTTTTT
NA	TRBV18	NA	TRBJ2-7	CASGGNGLSYEQYF	TGTGCCAGCGGCGGGAACGGACTCTCCTACGAGCAGTACTTC
NA	TRBV24-1	NA	TRBJ2-1	CAAESRGSYNEQFF	TGTGCCGCGGAATCCAGGGGATCCTACAATGAGCAGTTCTTC
NA	TRBV6-5	TRBD1	TRBJ1-4	CASSLTGAEKLFF	TGTGCCAGCAGTTTGACAGGGGCTGAAAAACTGTTTTTT
NA	TRBV3-1/TRBV3-2	TRBD1	TRBJ1-6	CASSQGQTGQHPYNSPLHF	TGTGCCAGCAGCCAAGGCCAGACGGGACAGCATCCCTATAATTCACCCCTCCACTTT
NA	TRBV5-1	NA	TRBJ2-7	CASSLADIPSSYEQYF	TGCGCCAGCAGCTTGGCCGACATCCCGAGCTCCTACGAGCAGTACTTC
NA	TRBV6-2/TRBV6-3	TRBD1	TRBJ1-1	CASSETSTGEFF	TGTGCCAGCAGTGAGACCTCAACAGGGGAATTCTTT
NA	TRBV18	TRBD1	TRBJ2-3	CASSPARDSFGDTQYF	TGTGCCAGCTCACCAGCAAGGGACAGCTTCGGAGATACGCAGTATTTT
NA	TRBV24-1	NA	TRBJ1-1	CATSDLQGLGRPSAFF	TGTGCCACCAGTGATTTGCAGGGTTTGGGCAGACCCTCAGCTTTCTTT
NA	TRBV3-1/TRBV3-2	NA	TRBJ2-5	CASSQARAGETQYF	TGTGCCAGCAGCCAAGCTCGGGCGGGAGAGACCCAGTACTTC
NA	TRBV5-1	TRBD2	TRBJ2-1	CASSLAPPGLADNEQFF	TGCGCCAGCAGCTTGGCCCCTCCGGGACTAGCGGACAATGAGCAGTTCTTC
NA	TRBV27	NA	TRBJ1-4	CASRTGPEKLFF	TGTGCCAGCCGAACAGGGCCTGAAAAACTGTTTTTT
NA	TRBV19	TRBD1	TRBJ1-2	CASSHNRGANYGYTF	TGTGCCAGTAGCCATAACAGGGGAGCTAACTATGGCTACACCTTC
once	TRBV19	NA	TRBJ1-4	CASIASTATNEKLFF	TGTGCCAGTATCGCTTCAACGGCAACTAATGAAAAACTGTTTTTT
NA	TRBV15	NA	TRBJ1-1	CATSTSQGNTEAFF	TGTGCCACCAGCACCTCACAGGGGAACACTGAAGCTTTCTTT
NA	TRBV7-8	TRBD1	TRBJ2-7	CASSLGGTGAIYEQYF	TGTGCCAGCAGCTTAGGGGGGACAGGGGCGATCTACGAGCAGTACTTC
NA	TRBV19	NA	TRBJ2-3	CASSLGAGPVPDTQYF	TGTGCCAGTAGTCTAGGTGCGGGACCGGTCCCAGATACGCAGTATTTT
NA	TRBV19	NA	TRBJ2-5	CASSAQRETQYF	TGTGCCAGTAGTGCGCAGCGGGAGACCCAGTACTTC
NA	TRBV28	NA	TRBJ1-1	CASSFGGYWNTEAFF	TGTGCCAGCAGTTTCGGGGGTTATTGGAACACTGAAGCTTTCTTT
NA	TRBV18	TRBD2	TRBJ2-1	CASSPLRSGGANEQFF	TGTGCCAGCTCACCCCTGAGAAGCGGGGGGGCGAATGAGCAGTTCTTC
NA	TRBV11-2	NA	TRBJ1-3	CASSLVGGSGNTIYF	TGTGCCAGCAGCTTAGTGGGGGGCTCTGGAAACACCATATATTTT
NA	TRBV5-1	NA	TRBJ1-1	CASSQGLNTEAFF	TGCGCCAGCAGCCAGGGGTTGAACACTGAAGCTTTCTTT
NA	TRBV5-8	NA	TRBJ2-5	CASRTRTVETQYF	TGTGCCAGCCGGACTCGCACCGTTGAGACCCAGTACTTC
NA	TRBV7-8	NA	TRBJ1-1	CASSHRENTEAFF	TGTGCCAGCAGCCACAGAGAAAACACTGAAGCTTTCTTT
once	TRBV19	NA	TRBJ1-2	CASSIDPGSGYTF	TGTGCCAGTAGTATAGATCCGGGGAGTGGCTACACCTTC
NA	TRBV5-1	TRBD1	TRBJ2-2	CASSSLGTVNTGELFF	TGCGCCAGCAGCTCACTGGGGACAGTGAACACCGGGGAGCTGTTTTTT
NA	TRBV12-5	TRBD1	TRBJ1-5	CASGLGGYRGLTSGNQPQHF	TGTGCTAGTGGTTTGGGGGGATACAGGGGGCTTACGTCGGGCAATCAGCCCCAGCATTTT
NA	TRBV6-5	NA	TRBJ1-1	CASSYRRGWEAFF	TGTGCCAGCAGTTACAGGCGCGGGTGGGAAGCTTTCTTT
few	TRBV5-8	NA	TRBJ1-2	CASSLGQGNYGYTF	TGTGCCAGCAGCTTGGGGCAGGGGAACTATGGCTACACCTTC
NA	TRBV27	TRBD1	TRBJ1-1	CASSLPGQAGTEAFF	TGTGCCAGCAGTTTACCCGGACAGGCTGGCACTGAAGCTTTCTTT
NA	TRBV7-9	NA	TRBJ1-6	CASSFQTGNSPLHF	TGTGCCAGCAGCTTTCAAACGGGGAATTCACCCCTCCACTTT
NA	TRBV6-2/TRBV6-3	NA	TRBJ1-5	CASSWGQLTRSNQPQHF	TGTGCCAGCAGTTGGGGGCAGTTGACACGGAGCAATCAGCCCCAGCATTTT
NA	TRBV3-1/TRBV3-2	NA	TRBJ2-5	CASSQEGSRTLKTQYF	TGTGCCAGCAGCCAGGAGGGGTCGCGAACCCTAAAGACCCAGTACTTC
NA	TRBV18	NA	TRBJ1-1	CASSPPGRPNTEAFF	TGTGCCAGCTCACCACCGGGCAGGCCGAACACTGAAGCTTTCTTT
NA	TRBV5-4	TRBD2	TRBJ2-7	CASSLMPTSGEQYF	TGTGCCAGCAGCTTAATGCCGACTAGCGGAGAGCAGTACTTC
NA	TRBV7-2	NA	TRBJ2-4	CASSPRGTAKNIQYF	TGTGCCAGCAGCCCCAGGGGAACGGCCAAAAACATTCAGTACTTC
once	TRBV9	NA	TRBJ2-7	CASSVGTGQSYEQYF	TGTGCCAGCAGCGTAGGGACCGGACAAAGCTACGAGCAGTACTTC
NA	TRBV29-1	NA	TRBJ2-3	CSVEDLGAGDTQYF	TGCAGCGTTGAAGATCTGGGGGCGGGAGATACGCAGTATTTT
once	TRBV15	TRBD2	TRBJ2-3	CATSRDRITTSGDTDTQYF	TGTGCCACCAGCAGAGATCGTATTACGACTAGCGGGGACACAGATACGCAGTATTTT
NA	TRBV11-1	NA	TRBJ2-1	CASSKSETGVNEQFF	TGTGCCAGCAGTAAATCCGAGACAGGAGTCAATGAGCAGTTCTTC
once	TRBV10-2	NA	TRBJ1-5	CASKSGRESQPQHF	TGCGCCAGCAAAAGTGGACGGGAATCTCAGCCCCAGCATTTT